Presented here are 8 T cell receptor beta chains from one specimen sequenced in a study of T cells in localized non-small cell lung cancer. Produced via immunoSEQ multiplex PCR; TCRdb's table is partial and in-frame only. Of more than 10,000 clones in the sample, more than 75% were seen once. This specimen was peripheral blood, taken before any cancer treatment. The receptors were sampled from a male donor older than 55 with stage I squamous cell lung carcinoma.

This chain uses TRBV10-3 with TRBJ1-5; TRBD1 agrees at 7 bases. J was trimmed by 6 bases and V by 0 bases; bases with no gene match: 5. Germline CDR1 is ENHRY and CDR2 is SYGVKD. The CDR3 has 15 amino acids. The CDR3 here is CAISESGAGGQPQHF. DNA for the CDR3: TGTGCCATCAGTGAGTCGGGGGCAGGGGGTCAGCCCCAGCATTTT.

The rearrangement joins TRBV5-1 to TRBJ2-5, with 15 nucleotides matching TRBD2. The CDR3 contains 17 residues. V gave up 4 bases and J gave up 5 bases; unmatched junction bases: 9. Germline-derived CDR1 and CDR2 are SGHRS and YFSETQ. CDR3 sequence: CASSRTSGREIGETQYF. The CDR3, as DNA: TGCGCCAGCAGCCGGACTAGCGGGAGGGAAATAGGCGAGACCCAGTACTTC. Full variable domain (missing parts from reference TRBV5-1 and TRBJ2-5): KAGVTQTPRYLIKTRGQQVTLSCSPISGHRSVSWYQQTPGQGLQFLFEYFSETQRNKGNFPGRFSGRQFSNSRSEMNVSTLELGDSALYLCASSRTSGREIGETQYFGPGTRLLVL.

This sequence joins TRBV2 and TRBJ2-2; 9 bases line up with TRBD2. The CDR3 spans 14 residues. Unmatched junction bases numbered 10, after V lost 7 bases and J lost 10 bases. From germline, CDR1 is SNHLY and CDR2 FYNNEI. The CDR3 region has the DNA TGTGCCAGCACCCCGGGACTAGCTAATTTGGAGCTGTTTTTT. It translates to CASTPGLANLELFF.

This clone was counted a single time. The V call is TRBV19, the J call TRBJ1-1; D unresolved. V shed 8 bases and J shed 3 bases, with 13 bases lying between them. The CDR3 loop spans 13 amino acids. Germline-derived CDR1 and CDR2 are LNHDA and SQIVND (reference sequence). The CDR3: CASGLSRHTEAFF. CDR3 DNA sequence: TGTGCCAGTGGTCTGTCCAGGCACACTGAAGCTTTCTTT.

The chain employs TRBV6-1 and TRBJ2-1, with D possibly TRBD1 on 8 matching bases. Trimming removed 4 bases from V and 14 bases from J, with 15 bases in between. There are 12 residues in the CDR3. The germline V gene has CDR1 MNHNS and CDR2 SASEGT. The CDR3 reads CASSGQGREKFF. In DNA, the CDR3 is TGTGCCAGCAGTGGACAGGGGAGGGAGAAGTTCTTC.

On this clone: One end of the junction fails to match germline, which may point to a read error. The V call is TRBV6-1, the J call TRBJ2-3; the match to TRBD1 covers 8 bases. The germline CDR1 and CDR2 sequences are MNHNS and SASEGT. There are 13 residues in the CDR3. CDR3 protein: CASSEGQGEMQYF. The CDR3 nucleotides read TGTGCCAGCAGCGAAGGACAGGGCGAAATGCAGTATTTT.

The CDR3 nucleotides read TGTGCCGCCAAGATTGGACGGGAAGGGAACACTGAAGCTTTCTTT. Its protein product is CAAKIGREGNTEAFF. The chain employs TRBV6-1 and TRBJ1-1; D is unclear. The CDR3 is 15 amino acids. Germline CDR1 and CDR2: MNHNS and SASEGT. Deletions cut 11 bases from V and 1 base from J, with 20 bases between.

The rearrangement links TRBV27 to TRBJ1-4; possible D gene TRBD1, 6 bases. V lost 2 bases, J lost 7 bases, and 11 bases lay in between. Germline lookup yields CDR1 MNHEY and CDR2 SMNVEV (reference sequence). The CDR3 length is 14 residues. The CDR3 loop is CASSLPGAGEKLFF. The CDR3 DNA reads TGTGCCAGCAGTTTACCGGGGGCGGGTGAAAAACTGTTTTTT.